A selection of T cell receptor beta chains follows, all from one sample in a study of shared clonotypes between healthy human individuals. Some clones are missing from TCRdb's copy, which holds only in-frame ones; the method was immunoSEQ multiplex PCR. The sample records about 2.1 million clones, approximately 92% being singletons. The sample consisted of naive CD8+ T cells from PBMCs. The receptors derive from a man aged 18-30 years in good health. Some clones in this sample may be carry-over from other donors' samples. The CDR3 runs from the conserved cysteine through the conserved F or W. Fields, in order: D gene, J gene, clone size, V gene, CDR3 protein, CDR3 DNA. D genes are given only for firm matches. The size field is filled for only some rows; it gives once, few, many or a size class.

D gene: TRBD1
J gene: TRBJ1-2
clone size: -
V gene: TRBV7-6
CDR3 protein: CASSQYTKGTDGYTF
CDR3 DNA: TGTGCCAGCAGCCAATACACAAAAGGGACAGACGGCTACACCTTC

D gene: -
J gene: TRBJ1-3
clone size: once
V gene: TRBV7-6
CDR3 protein: CASSLGGPSGNTIYF
CDR3 DNA: TGTGCCAGCAGCTTAGGAGGCCCCTCTGGAAACACCATATATTTT

D gene: -
J gene: TRBJ2-7
clone size: -
V gene: TRBV10-2
CDR3 protein: CASSESYGYEQYF
CDR3 DNA: TGCGCCAGCAGTGAGTCTTATGGTTACGAGCAGTACTTC

D gene: -
J gene: TRBJ2-7
clone size: -
V gene: TRBV5-6
CDR3 protein: CASSRGTGSYEQYF
CDR3 DNA: TGTGCCAGCAGCCGTGGGACGGGCTCCTACGAGCAGTACTTC

D gene: TRBD2
J gene: TRBJ2-7
clone size: -
V gene: TRBV29-1
CDR3 protein: CSVVGGSTEQYF
CDR3 DNA: TGCAGCGTTGTTGGCGGGAGTACCGAGCAGTACTTC

D gene: TRBD1
J gene: TRBJ1-2
clone size: -
V gene: TRBV27
CDR3 protein: CASSDRGNGYTF
CDR3 DNA: TGTGCCAGCAGTGACAGGGGGAATGGCTACACCTTC

D gene: TRBD1
J gene: TRBJ1-1
clone size: few
V gene: TRBV6-5
CDR3 protein: CASRVRGLNTEAFF
CDR3 DNA: TGTGCCAGCAGGGTCAGGGGGCTGAACACTGAAGCTTTCTTT

D gene: -
J gene: TRBJ2-1
clone size: -
V gene: TRBV19
CDR3 protein: CASSIDNWEDTEQFF
CDR3 DNA: TGTGCCAGTAGTATAGACAATTGGGAAGATACTGAGCAGTTCTTC

D gene: TRBD1
J gene: TRBJ2-7
clone size: -
V gene: TRBV5-1
CDR3 protein: CASSYRTGTYEQYF
CDR3 DNA: TGCGCCAGCAGCTATCGGACAGGGACCTACGAGCAGTACTTC

D gene: -
J gene: TRBJ1-1
clone size: -
V gene: TRBV6-1
CDR3 protein: CASSDGGSFTEAFF
CDR3 DNA: TGTGCCAGCAGTGATGGGGGAAGTTTCACTGAAGCTTTCTTT

D gene: -
J gene: TRBJ1-2
clone size: -
V gene: TRBV4-2
CDR3 protein: CASSQDPGDGNGYTF
CDR3 DNA: TGTGCCAGCAGCCAAGACCCAGGGGATGGAAATGGCTACACCTTC

D gene: TRBD1
J gene: TRBJ2-7
clone size: -
V gene: TRBV10-3
CDR3 protein: CAISESGGQGYEQYF
CDR3 DNA: TGTGCCATCAGTGAGTCTGGCGGACAGGGTTACGAGCAGTACTTC

D gene: TRBD1
J gene: TRBJ2-1
clone size: -
V gene: TRBV4-1
CDR3 protein: CASSPSHTGQSEQFF
CDR3 DNA: TGCGCCAGCAGCCCATCCCATACGGGACAGAGTGAGCAGTTCTTC

D gene: -
J gene: TRBJ2-1
clone size: -
V gene: TRBV28
CDR3 protein: CASSLVGGDSGSSYNEQFF
CDR3 DNA: TGTGCCAGCAGTTTAGTAGGGGGGGATAGCGGAAGCTCCTACAATGAGCAGTTCTTC

D gene: -
J gene: TRBJ1-5
clone size: few
V gene: TRBV27
CDR3 protein: CASSFIAGEPQHF
CDR3 DNA: TGTGCCAGCAGTTTCATTGCAGGGGAGCCCCAGCATTTT

D gene: -
J gene: TRBJ1-1
clone size: once
V gene: TRBV7-6
CDR3 protein: CASSLARPPGATEAFF
CDR3 DNA: TGTGCCAGCAGCTTAGCGAGGCCCCCCGGGGCCACTGAAGCTTTCTTT

D gene: TRBD2
J gene: TRBJ2-1
clone size: -
V gene: TRBV27
CDR3 protein: CASSWTSGVIDEQFF
CDR3 DNA: TGTGCCAGCAGCTGGACTAGCGGAGTTATCGATGAGCAGTTCTTC

D gene: -
J gene: TRBJ1-1
clone size: -
V gene: TRBV27
CDR3 protein: CASSLWGGRTEAFF
CDR3 DNA: TGTGCCAGCAGTTTATGGGGCGGCCGGACGGAAGCTTTCTTT

D gene: -
J gene: TRBJ2-1
clone size: -
V gene: TRBV27
CDR3 protein: CASSFSLGSHNEQFF
CDR3 DNA: TGTGCCAGCAGTTTCTCCCTAGGGTCCCACAATGAGCAGTTCTTC

D gene: -
J gene: TRBJ2-7
clone size: -
V gene: TRBV19
CDR3 protein: CASSISAGSLSYEQYF
CDR3 DNA: TGTGCCAGTAGTATAAGTGCGGGATCCCTCTCCTACGAGCAGTACTTC

D gene: -
J gene: TRBJ1-5
clone size: once
V gene: TRBV27
CDR3 protein: CASSLRSGVVQPQHF
CDR3 DNA: TGTGCCAGCAGTTTAAGATCAGGGGTTGTTCAGCCCCAGCATTTT

D gene: -
J gene: TRBJ2-7
clone size: once
V gene: TRBV30
CDR3 protein: CAWSVSDEQYF
CDR3 DNA: TGTGCCTGGAGTGTATCCGACGAGCAGTACTTC

D gene: TRBD1
J gene: TRBJ2-5
clone size: -
V gene: TRBV4-1
CDR3 protein: CASSQRDGQGGFETQYF
CDR3 DNA: TGCGCCAGCAGCCAACGCGACGGACAGGGTGGTTTCGAAACCCAGTACTTC

D gene: TRBD1
J gene: TRBJ2-1
clone size: once
V gene: TRBV4-2
CDR3 protein: CASSQDDRGAGYNEQFF
CDR3 DNA: TGTGCCAGCAGCCAAGACGACAGGGGCGCCGGTTACAATGAGCAGTTCTTC

D gene: -
J gene: TRBJ2-1
clone size: -
V gene: TRBV7-3
CDR3 protein: CASSFQFSSYNEQFF
CDR3 DNA: TGTGCCAGCAGCTTCCAGTTTAGCTCCTACAATGAGCAGTTCTTC

D gene: -
J gene: TRBJ2-3
clone size: -
V gene: TRBV5-6
CDR3 protein: CASSFLATTDTQYF
CDR3 DNA: TGTGCCAGCAGTTTTTTAGCGACCACAGATACGCAGTATTTT

D gene: TRBD1
J gene: TRBJ1-2
clone size: -
V gene: TRBV27
CDR3 protein: CASSLRAGGIYGYTF
CDR3 DNA: TGTGCCAGCAGTTTGAGGGCAGGGGGTATCTATGGCTACACCTTC

D gene: -
J gene: TRBJ2-7
clone size: -
V gene: TRBV28
CDR3 protein: CASSLAGGPYEQYF
CDR3 DNA: TGTGCCAGCAGTCTGGCCGGGGGGCCCTACGAGCAGTACTTC

D gene: -
J gene: TRBJ2-3
clone size: -
V gene: TRBV28
CDR3 protein: CASSPPDGTDTQYF
CDR3 DNA: TGTGCCAGCAGTCCCCCGGATGGGACAGATACGCAGTATTTT